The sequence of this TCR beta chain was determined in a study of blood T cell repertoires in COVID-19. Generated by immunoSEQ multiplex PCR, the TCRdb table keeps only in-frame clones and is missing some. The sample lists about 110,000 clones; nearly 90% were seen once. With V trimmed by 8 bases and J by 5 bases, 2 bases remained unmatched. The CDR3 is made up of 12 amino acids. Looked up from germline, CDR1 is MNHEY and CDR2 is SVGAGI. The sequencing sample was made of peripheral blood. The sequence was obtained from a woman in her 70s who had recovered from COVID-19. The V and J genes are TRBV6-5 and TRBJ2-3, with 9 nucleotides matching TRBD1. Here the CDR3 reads CASLTGGDTQYF. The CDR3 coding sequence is TGTGCCAGCCTGACAGGGGGAGATACGCAGTATTTT.